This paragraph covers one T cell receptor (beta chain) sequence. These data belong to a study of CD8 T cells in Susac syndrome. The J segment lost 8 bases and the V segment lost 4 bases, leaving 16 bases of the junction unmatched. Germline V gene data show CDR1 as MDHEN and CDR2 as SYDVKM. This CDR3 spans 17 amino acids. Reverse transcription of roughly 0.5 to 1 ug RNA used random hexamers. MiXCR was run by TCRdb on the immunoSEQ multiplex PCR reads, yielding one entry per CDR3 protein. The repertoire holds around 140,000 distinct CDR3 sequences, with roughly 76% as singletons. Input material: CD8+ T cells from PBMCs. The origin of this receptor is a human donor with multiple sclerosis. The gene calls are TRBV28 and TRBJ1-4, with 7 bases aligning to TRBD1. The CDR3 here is CASSWGTEYLWGEKLFF. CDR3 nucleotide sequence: TGTGCCAGCAGTTGGGGGACAGAATATCTTTGGGGCGAAAAACTGTTTTTT.